What follows are 32 T cell receptor beta chains derived from one specimen sequenced in a study of T-cell memory formation after mild COVID-19. Via MiXCR, TCRdb re-called the 5' RACE reads, giving one row per CDR3 protein. Found here are hundreds of thousands of distinct CDR3 sequences, about a fifth of them singletons; the top ten hold roughly an eighth. Sequencing was done on a sample of PBMCs or a T cell subset sorted from them (not recorded which). All receptors derive from an adult woman who had mild COVID-19 (a few samples of this study predate the infection). Cell type and time point are not known.

This clonotype was counted between two and nine times. The rearrangement uses TRBV19 and TRBJ1-1; D not resolved. Germline CDR1 reads LNHDA; CDR2 reads SQIVND (reference sequence). The CDR3 length is 15 residues. The V gene lost 2 bases and the J gene lost 0 bases, with 10 bases spanning the gap. The CDR3 region is CASSIRRPMNTEAFF. CDR3 in DNA: TGTGCCAGTAGTATAAGGCGACCGATGAACACTGAAGCTTTCTTT.

In its sample, this clonotype was seen a few times. This chain uses TRBV7-9 with TRBJ2-7, with a weak D call TRBD1 (6 bases). Trimming took off 5 bases at V and 5 bases at J, with 19 bases between the two ends. CDR3 length equals 15 residues. Germline V gene data show CDR1 as SEHNR and CDR2 as FQNEAQ (reference sequence). The CDR3 coding sequence is TGTGCCAGCAGCCCGGACAGCCATGGAATCGACGAGCAGTACTTC. Translated: CASSPDSHGIDEQYF.

The chain recombines TRBV19 with TRBJ2-6; TRBD1 is a possible D gene (5 bases). Germline assignment: CDR1 LNHDA and CDR2 SQIVND (reference sequence). The CDR3 is 22 residues long. V was shortened by 7 bases and J by 6 bases, with 37 bases between the two germline ends. In DNA, the CDR3 is TGTGCCAGTATCCATCACTTAGGGGCGGTCTCGAGAATTGGGTCCTTGGCCAACGTCCTGACTTTC. This translates into CASIHHLGAVSRIGSLANVLTF. Looking up the rest from reference TRBV19 and TRBJ2-6 gives the full variable domain: DGGITQSPKYLFRKEGQNVTLSCEQNLNHDAMYWYRQDPGQGLRLIYYSQIVNDFQKGDIAEGYSVSREKKESFPLTVTSAQKNPTAFYLCASIHHLGAVSRIGSLANVLTFGAGSRLTVL.

A few counts support this clonotype. The chain couples TRBV6-5 to TRBJ2-7, with TRBD1 matching over 8 bases. Germline loops: CDR1 MNHEY, CDR2 SVGAGI. With 0 bases clipped from V and 5 bases from J, the junction kept 3 bases outside the gene matches. This CDR3 region has 14 residues. CDR3 region: CASSYSGQGNEQYF. CDR3 DNA sequence: TGTGCCAGCAGTTACTCCGGACAGGGTAACGAGCAGTACTTC.

This clonotype was recorded a few times. The gene calls are TRBV5-1 and TRBJ1-1; D might be TRBD1 (6 bases). This CDR3 spans 17 amino acids. The germline V gene encodes CDR1 SGHRS and CDR2 YFSETQ. With 0 bases removed from V and 1 base from J, the gap between germline ends came to 16 bases. CDR3 protein: CASSLAHGGQPNTEAFF. The CDR3 nucleotides read TGCGCCAGCAGCTTGGCCCATGGGGGACAACCGAACACTGAAGCTTTCTTT.

This clonotype has more than one count but fewer than ten. J is TRBJ2-2 and V is TRBV9; 7 bases line up with TRBD2. Losses at the gene ends were 5 bases for V and 0 bases for J; bases not matched to a gene: 7. From germline, CDR1 is SGDLS and CDR2 YYNGEE. CDR3 length equals 16 residues. The CDR3 region is CASRGLGGTNTGELFF. The CDR3 DNA reads TGTGCCAGCAGAGGTTTGGGGGGGACGAACACCGGGGAGCTGTTTTTT.

The table lists this clonotype with a few counts. The chain joins TRBV25-1 to TRBJ2-1; D assignment may be TRBD1 or TRBD2 (6 bases each). The CDR3 sequence is 14 residues long. The germline V gene has CDR1 MGHDK and CDR2 SYGVNS. Trimming pared 9 bases from V and 2 bases from J, leaving 14 bases between. DNA of the CDR3: TGTGCCAGTCAACAGGGAGGCCCCTACAATGAGCAGTTCTTC. It encodes CASQQGGPYNEQFF. Using reference TRBV25-1 and TRBJ2-1 for the parts outside the CDR3, the full variable domain is EADIYQTPRYLVIGTGKKITLECSQTMGHDKMYWYQQDPGMELHLIHYSYGVNSTEKGDLSSESTVSRIRTEHFPLTLESARPSHTSQYLCASQQGGPYNEQFFGPGTRLTVL.

The rearrangement joins TRBV25-1 to TRBJ2-1; 10 positions match TRBD2. The germline gives CDR1 MGHDK, CDR2 SYGVNS. With 2 bases clipped from V and 0 bases from J, the junction kept 1 base outside the gene matches. There are 16 residues in the CDR3. This CDR3 is CASSEASGSSYNEQFF. The CDR3 bases are TGTGCCAGCAGTGAAGCTAGCGGGAGCTCCTACAATGAGCAGTTCTTC.

This clonotype appeared a few times. V and J are TRBV6-5 and TRBJ1-1; 10 nucleotides match TRBD1. Per the germline V gene, CDR1 is MNHEY and CDR2 is SVGAGI. The length of the CDR3 is 14 residues. J was trimmed by 10 bases and V by 7 bases; bases with no gene match: 12. The DNA for the CDR3 is TGTGCCAGCACCGCCTACCGGACAGGGGGGACAGCTTTCTTT. As protein: CASTAYRTGGTAFF.

This clonotype was seen only a few times. V usage is TRBV4-2 and J usage is TRBJ2-7, with D unresolved. The germline V gene encodes CDR1 LGHNA and CDR2 YNFKEQ. This CDR3 region has 12 residues. The V and J ends lost 6 bases and 3 bases respectively, with 9 bases between them. In DNA, the CDR3 is TGTGCCAGCAGGGCCACCGGCTACGAGCAGTACTTC. As protein: CASRATGYEQYF.

This clonotype was counted a few times. The chain recombines TRBV20-1 with TRBJ2-1; D might be TRBD2 (6 bases). V was shortened by 1 base and J by 5 bases, with 15 bases between the two germline ends. The germline V gene has CDR1 DFQATT and CDR2 SNEGSKA (reference sequence). The CDR3 sequence is 15 residues long. Written as DNA, the CDR3 is TGCAGTGCTAGAGTTGGGGGAGGAGGGCACAATGAGCAGTTCTTC. Its protein product is CSARVGGGGHNEQFF.

This clonotype was observed at least ten times. The gene calls are TRBV7-2 and TRBJ2-1, with D tentatively TRBD1 (7 bases). V dropped 5 bases and J dropped 7 bases, with 18 bases sitting between them. Germline-derived CDR1 and CDR2 are SGHTA and FQGNSA. The CDR3 covers 15 residues. CDR3 nucleotide sequence: TGTGCCAGCAGCCAAAACCAGGGGGGATGGAATGAGCAGTTCTTC. Encoded protein: CASSQNQGGWNEQFF.

The chain recombines TRBV7-9 with TRBJ1-2; TRBD1 is a possible D gene (6 bases). Trimming cost V 2 bases and J 6 bases, with 16 bases left between them. Germline CDR1 SEHNR, CDR2 FQNEAQ (reference sequence). The CDR3 has 15 amino acids. CDR3 region: CASSLRQGRWDGYTF. The CDR3 DNA is TGTGCCAGCAGCTTACGCCAGGGGAGGTGGGATGGCTACACCTTC.

A few counts support this clonotype. The chain is built from TRBV29-1 and TRBJ2-1; D not resolved. From germline, CDR1 is SQVTM and CDR2 ANQGSEA. CDR3 length: 11 residues. The ends were cut back, 6 bases at V and 4 bases at J, with 7 bases in the middle. This chain's CDR3 is CSVGRYNEQFF. For the CDR3, the DNA is TGCAGCGTAGGACGGTACAATGAGCAGTTCTTC.

With regard to this clonotype: It may be a read error: a sequence one base away is much more abundant. The gene calls are TRBV7-8 and TRBJ2-7; D uncertain. This CDR3 has 15 residues. The germline V gene has CDR1 SGHVS and CDR2 FQNEAQ. Here the CDR3 DNA reads TGTGCCCGCAGCCCGGAGAGGTTTGCCTCCTACGAGCAGTACTTC. It is translated as CARSPERFASYEQYF.

This chain joins TRBV20-1 and TRBJ2-1, with 13 bases aligning to TRBD2. Per germline, CDR1 DFQATT and CDR2 SNEGSKA (reference sequence). The CDR3 has 15 residues. V was pared by 5 bases and J by 7 bases, with 8 bases of the junction left unmatched. CDR3: CSAATSGRAGNEQFF. The CDR3 DNA follows: TGCAGTGCTGCCACTAGCGGGAGGGCCGGTAATGAGCAGTTCTTC.

CDR3 bases: TGCGCCAGCGCTCCTTGGGGGGCGAATGAAAAACTGTTTTTT. Amino acid sequence: CASAPWGANEKLFF. The gene calls are TRBV5-1 and TRBJ1-4; weak D call: TRBD1 (6 bases). V lost 7 bases, J lost 5 bases, and 15 bases lay in between. The CDR3 consists of 14 residues. CDR1 and CDR2 (germline): SGHRS, YFSETQ. The full variable domain, in which reference TRBV5-1 and TRBJ1-4 provide the parts outside the CDR3, is KAGVTQTPRYLIKTRGQQVTLSCSPISGHRSVSWYQQTPGQGLQFLFEYFSETQRNKGNFPGRFSGRQFSNSRSEMNVSTLELGDSALYLCASAPWGANEKLFFGSGTQLSVL.

CDR3 sequence: CASSVQGTSYNEQFF. CDR3 nucleotides: TGTGCCAGCAGTGTACAGGGGACGTCCTACAATGAGCAGTTCTTC. This chain uses TRBV25-1 with TRBJ2-1; TRBD1 aligns across 7 bases. Germline CDR1 MGHDK, CDR2 SYGVNS. The ends lost 4 bases at V and 1 base at J; junction bases unmatched: 4. This CDR3 spans 15 amino acids.

This chain connects TRBV6-5 to TRBJ2-1, with no clear D. Trimming pared 0 bases from V and 8 bases from J, leaving 14 bases between. Germline V gives CDR1 MNHEY, CDR2 SVGAGI. The CDR3 length is 15 residues. CDR3 in DNA: TGTGCCAGCAGTTACTCTAGGCACCCCGGCGATGAGCAGTTCTTC. Its translation is CASSYSRHPGDEQFF.

This clonotype occurred a few times. The V and J genes are TRBV6-1 and TRBJ2-3; 9 bases align to TRBD2. From germline, CDR1 is MNHNS and CDR2 SASEGT. This CDR3 has 15 amino acids. J lost 2 bases, V lost 2 bases, and 2 bases had no gene match. The CDR3, as DNA: TGTGCCAGCAGTGAATCTAGCGGGATCACAGATACGCAGTATTTT. Amino acids: CASSESSGITDTQYF.

Remarks on this clonotype: An end of the junction differs from the germline gene, which may be a read error. The chain employs TRBV7-7 and TRBJ2-2; 8 bases match TRBD2. From germline, CDR1 is SSHAT and CDR2 FNYEAQ (reference sequence). CDR3 size: 15 residues. CDR3 in amino acids: CASSDRAGGFGELFF. CDR3 DNA: TGTGCTAGCAGTGATCGGGCGGGAGGTTTCGGGGAGCTGTTTTTT.

This clonotype was seen a handful of times. The rearrangement uses TRBV12-3 or TRBV12-4 and TRBJ2-1; 7 bases line up with TRBD1. J gave up 4 bases and V 1 base, and 7 bases lay outside the gene matches. CDR3 length: 16 residues. The CDR3 nucleotides read TGTGCCAGCAGTTTAGGAGGGACAGTCTTATACAATGAGCAGTTCTTC. Protein sequence: CASSLGGTVLYNEQFF.

This sequence joins TRBV9 and TRBJ2-3; 11 bases map to TRBD1. The J segment lost 1 base and the V segment lost 1 base, leaving 5 bases of the junction unmatched. Germline V gives CDR1 SGDLS, CDR2 YYNGEE. There are 17 residues in the CDR3. In nucleotides, the CDR3 is TGTGCCAGCAGCGTATGGGGACAGGGGGAAGGCACAGATACGCAGTATTTT. Translated: CASSVWGQGEGTDTQYF.

The chain combines TRBV20-1 with TRBJ1-2; 8 nucleotides line up with TRBD1. Trimming removed 6 bases from V and 4 bases from J; junction bases left unmatched: 10. The CDR3 consists of 14 residues. Looked up from germline, CDR1 is DFQATT and CDR2 is SNEGSKA (reference sequence). This chain's CDR3 is CSAIDETGGYGYTF. Here the CDR3 DNA reads TGCAGTGCCATCGACGAAACAGGGGGCTATGGCTACACCTTC.

The chain has TRBV11-3 and TRBJ2-3; 7 nucleotides match TRBD2. V was clipped by 3 bases and J by 3 bases; unmatched bases: 6. The germline V gene has CDR1 SGHNT and CDR2 YENEEA. The CDR3 has 15 residues. CDR3 nucleotides: TGTGCCAGCAGCTTTGCAGCGGGGATAACAGATACGCAGTATTTT. Translation gives CASSFAAGITDTQYF.

CDR3: CASSLPQGKGYTF. DNA of the CDR3: TGTGCCAGCAGCTTACCCCAGGGGAAAGGCTACACCTTC. The rearrangement uses TRBV7-3 and TRBJ1-2; D is perhaps TRBD1 (6 bases). Germline-derived CDR1 and CDR2 are SGHTA and FQGTGA. The CDR3 length is 13 residues. The V and J ends lost 2 bases and 8 bases respectively, with 12 bases between them.

The J gene is TRBJ2-3, the V gene TRBV5-1, with 8 positions matching TRBD2. V dropped 4 bases and J dropped 0; count of bases not matched to a gene: 4. CDR3 length equals 15 residues. Germline V gene data show CDR1 as SGHRS and CDR2 as YFSETQ. CDR3 DNA sequence: TGCGCCAGCAGCAAACTAGCGGCTAGCACAGATACGCAGTATTTT. Protein: CASSKLAASTDTQYF.

This chain uses TRBV9 with TRBJ2-5, with D perhaps TRBD2 (5 bases). The germline V gene encodes CDR1 SGDLS and CDR2 YYNGEE. There are 14 residues in the CDR3. V lost 0 bases and J lost 5, with 11 bases in between. CDR3 residues: CASSVDDQRETQYF. The CDR3 bases are TGTGCCAGCAGCGTAGACGATCAGCGGGAGACCCAGTACTTC.

This clonotype has ten or more counts. This sequence joins TRBV20-1 and TRBJ2-3, with D perhaps TRBD2 (6 bases). CDR3 size: 14 residues. Trimming pared 5 bases from V and 0 bases from J, leaving 12 bases between. Germline lookup yields CDR1 DFQATT and CDR2 SNEGSKA (reference sequence). The CDR3 nucleotides read TGCAGTGCTGGGTCGGGGGATAGCACAGATACGCAGTATTTT. This sequence encodes CSAGSGDSTDTQYF.

The V call is TRBV14, the J call TRBJ1-4, with a possible D match to TRBD1 (6 bases). Trimming took 2 bases from V and 4 from J, leaving 17 bases between them. This CDR3 is 17 amino acids long. CDR1 and CDR2 from the germline V gene are SGHDN and FVKESK. CDR3 sequence (DNA): TGTGCCAGCAGCCAATCGGAGGGGGGACTGTTTAATGAAAAACTGTTTTTT. This codes for CASSQSEGGLFNEKLFF.

This clonotype came up a few times. This sequence joins TRBV7-8 and TRBJ2-7; 7 positions agree with TRBD1. V trimming: 5 bases; J trimming: 0 bases; junction bases outside the gene matches: 13. There are 17 residues in the CDR3. Germline CDR1 SGHVS, CDR2 FQNEAQ. CDR3 region: CASSRIYITGDSYEQYF. The CDR3 nucleotides are TGTGCCAGCAGCAGAATATACATAACAGGGGACTCCTACGAGCAGTACTTC. The full variable domain, in which reference TRBV7-8 and TRBJ2-7 provide the parts outside the CDR3, is GAGVSQSPRYKVAKRGQDVALRCDPISGHVSLFWYQQALGQGPEFLTYFQNEAQLDKSGLPSDRFFAERPEGSVSTLKIQRTQQEDSAVYLCASSRIYITGDSYEQYFGPGTRLTVT.

This rearrangement joins TRBV19 to TRBJ2-5; a possible D gene is TRBD2 (5 bases). V gave up 5 bases and J gave up 5 bases, with 18 bases separating them. Per germline, CDR1 LNHDA and CDR2 SQIVND (reference sequence). This CDR3 is built from 15 residues. The CDR3 sequence is CASSPHLGGDETQYF. The CDR3, as DNA: TGTGCCAGTAGTCCCCACCTTGGAGGTGACGAGACCCAGTACTTC.